This TCR beta chain was recovered during a study of T-cell memory formation after mild COVID-19. General observations from the study: Whether second-wave clones peaking at day 37 were SARS-CoV-2 specific went unconfirmed. Several responding clones turned up in pre-infection memory, indicating that cross-reactive memory may have taken part. Day 15 to 85 contracting clones showed balanced CD4/CD8; later expanders leaned CD4+.

Germline V gene sequence: CDR1 LGHDT, CDR2 YNNKEL (reference sequence). Deletions cut 6 bases from V and 4 bases from J, with 17 bases between. CDR3 size: 15 residues. 5'RACE primed from the constant segment yielded TCR alpha and TCR beta cDNA libraries bearing sample barcodes and UMIs. MiXCR, applied by TCRdb to the 5' RACE reads, yields one record per CDR3 protein. Among approximately 110,000 distinct CDR3 sequences listed, about 24% were seen once. With regard to this clonotype: As yet, its antigen is unknown.

The sequencing sample was made of PBMCs or a T cell subset sorted from them (not recorded which). The TCR originated in a man between 18 and 29 years old who had mild COVID-19 (a few samples of this study predate the infection). Cell type and time point are not known. The chain couples TRBV3-1 to TRBJ2-3; no clear D gene. The CDR3 spells CASSSDVKRADTQYF. The CDR3 nucleotides read TGTGCCAGCAGTTCGGATGTTAAGCGAGCAGATACGCAGTATTTT.